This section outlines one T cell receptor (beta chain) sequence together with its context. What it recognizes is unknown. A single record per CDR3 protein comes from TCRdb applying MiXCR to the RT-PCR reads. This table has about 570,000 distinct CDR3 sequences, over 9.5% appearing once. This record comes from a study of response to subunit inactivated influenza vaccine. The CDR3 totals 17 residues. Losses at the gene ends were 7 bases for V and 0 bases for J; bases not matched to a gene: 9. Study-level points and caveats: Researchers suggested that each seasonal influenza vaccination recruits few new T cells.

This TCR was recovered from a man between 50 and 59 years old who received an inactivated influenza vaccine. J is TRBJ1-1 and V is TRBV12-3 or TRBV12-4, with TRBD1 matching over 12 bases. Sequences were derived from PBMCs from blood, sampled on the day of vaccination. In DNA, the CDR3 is TGTGCCAGCACCCGAGGGGGGACAGGGGGCATGAACACTGAAGCTTTCTTT. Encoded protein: CASTRGGTGGMNTEAFF.